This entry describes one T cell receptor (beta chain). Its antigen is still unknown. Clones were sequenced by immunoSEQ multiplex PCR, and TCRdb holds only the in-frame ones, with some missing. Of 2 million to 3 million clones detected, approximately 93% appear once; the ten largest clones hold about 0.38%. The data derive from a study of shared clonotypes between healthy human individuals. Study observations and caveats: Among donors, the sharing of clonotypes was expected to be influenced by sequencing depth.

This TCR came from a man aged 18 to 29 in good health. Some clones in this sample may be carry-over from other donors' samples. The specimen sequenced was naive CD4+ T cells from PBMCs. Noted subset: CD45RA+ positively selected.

The CDR3 spells CASSYGGLASRETQYF. The CDR3 coding sequence is TGTGCCAGCAGTTACGGGGGTTTGGCCAGCCGGGAGACCCAGTACTTC. The V and J genes are TRBV6-6 and TRBJ2-5; either TRBD1 or TRBD2 may supply D (5 bases each). Trimming took off 2 bases at V and 5 bases at J, with 18 bases between the two ends. Germline lookup yields CDR1 MNHNY and CDR2 SVGAGI (reference sequence). CDR3 size: 16 residues.